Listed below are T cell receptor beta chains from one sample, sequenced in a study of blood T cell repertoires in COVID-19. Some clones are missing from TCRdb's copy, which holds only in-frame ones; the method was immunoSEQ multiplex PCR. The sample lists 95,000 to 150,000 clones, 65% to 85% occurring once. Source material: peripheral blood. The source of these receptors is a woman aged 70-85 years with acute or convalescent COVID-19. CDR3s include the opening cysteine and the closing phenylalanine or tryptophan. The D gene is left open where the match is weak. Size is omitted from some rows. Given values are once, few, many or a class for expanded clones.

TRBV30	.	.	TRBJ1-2	TGTGCCTGGAGTCCTACGGGTCGGGGAAAGATCGTCTATGGCTACACCTTC	CAWSPTGRGKIVYGYTF
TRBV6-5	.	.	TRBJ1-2	TGTGCCAGCACCGACAGCTCTCATGGTTACACCTTC	CASTDSSHGYTF
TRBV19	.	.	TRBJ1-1	TGTGCCAGTAGTATAGGTTACGAAGCGGGGATGAACACTGAAGCTTTCTTT	CASSIGYEAGMNTEAFF
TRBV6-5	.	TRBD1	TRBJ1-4	TGTGCCAGCCGAGCCACAGGGGCGGTCAATGAAAAACTGTTTTTT	CASRATGAVNEKLFF
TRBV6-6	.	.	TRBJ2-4	TGTGCCAGCGGTAGTCTCCGGGAAAACATTCAGTACTTC	CASGSLRENIQYF
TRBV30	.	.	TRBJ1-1	TGTGCCTGGAGCGACGCGGGGAGTTATACTGAAGCTTTCTTT	CAWSDAGSYTEAFF
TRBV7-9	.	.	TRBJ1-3	TGTGCCAGCAGCTTAGAAATCAGGGTAAAGGCGGGGGCTGGAAACACCATATATTTT	CASSLEIRVKAGAGNTIYF
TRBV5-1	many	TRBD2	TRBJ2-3	TGCGCCAGCAGCGACGGGACTAGCGGAGGTAGCACAGATACGCAGTATTTT	CASSDGTSGGSTDTQYF
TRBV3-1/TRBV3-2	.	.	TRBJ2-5	TGTGCCAGCAGCCCCGGGAGTAGAGAGACCCAGTACTTC	CASSPGSRETQYF
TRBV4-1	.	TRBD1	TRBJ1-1	TGCGCCAGCAGCCAAGTGACAGGGAGGAACACTGAAGCTTTCTTT	CASSQVTGRNTEAFF
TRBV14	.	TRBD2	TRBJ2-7	TGTGCCAGCAGCCCCGCACCGGGGGGTGAGCAGTACTTC	CASSPAPGGEQYF
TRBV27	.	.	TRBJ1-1	TGTGCCAGCAGTCCGCGACAGTTTGTGCAAGCTTTCTTT	CASSPRQFVQAFF
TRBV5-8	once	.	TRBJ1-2	TGTGCCAGCAGCTTGGTGGGCGGCTACACCTTC	CASSLVGGYTF
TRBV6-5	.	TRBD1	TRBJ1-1	TGTGCCAGCACCCGGACAGGGATGAACACTGAAGCTTTCTTT	CASTRTGMNTEAFF
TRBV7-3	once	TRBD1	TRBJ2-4	TGTGCCAGCAGCCCAGGGACAGGGCTAAACATTCAGTACTTC	CASSPGTGLNIQYF
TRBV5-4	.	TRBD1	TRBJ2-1	TGTGCCAGCAGAGAGGACAGGCGGGACAATGAGCAGTTCTTC	CASREDRRDNEQFF
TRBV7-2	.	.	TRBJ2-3	TGTGCCAGCAGCTTACCTCCTAATACGCAGTATTTT	CASSLPPNTQYF
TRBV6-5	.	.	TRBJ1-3	TGTGCCACCGCGCGAGGAAACACCATATATTTT	CATARGNTIYF
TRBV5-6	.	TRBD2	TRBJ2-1	TGTGCCAGCAGCTCCTTAGCGGGGGGAACCCACAATGAGCAGTTCTTC	CASSSLAGGTHNEQFF
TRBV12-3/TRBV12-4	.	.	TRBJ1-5	TGTGCCAGCAGTCCCCAGGGATCCCAGCCCCAGCATTTT	CASSPQGSQPQHF
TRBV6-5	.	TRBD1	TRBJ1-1	TGTGCCAGCAGTCTGCAGGGGGCCCCTTGGACTGAAGCTTTCTTT	CASSLQGAPWTEAFF
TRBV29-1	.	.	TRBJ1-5	TGCAGCGTTGGGCAGGTTAGCAATCAGCCCCAGCATTTT	CSVGQVSNQPQHF
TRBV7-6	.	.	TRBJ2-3	TGTGCCAGCAGCCTCAACGGACAGCCTGGGGATACGCAGTATTTT	CASSLNGQPGDTQYF
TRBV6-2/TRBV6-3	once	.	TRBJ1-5	TGTGCCAGCAGTCCAACGGGCGGGAACGGGCAGCCCCAGCATTTT	CASSPTGGNGQPQHF
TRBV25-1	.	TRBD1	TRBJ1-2	TGTGCCAGCAGTGGTAACACAGGGGGTAACTATGGCTACACCTTC	CASSGNTGGNYGYTF
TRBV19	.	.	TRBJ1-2	TGTGCCAGTAGTGATCTTCGGTCAGGCACTAGGATATACACCTTC	CASSDLRSGTRIYTF
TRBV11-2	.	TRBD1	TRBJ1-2	TGTGCCAGCAGCGGGGCAGGGGGATTCGGTGGCTACACCTTC	CASSGAGGFGGYTF
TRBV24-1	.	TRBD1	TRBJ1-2	TGTGCCACCAGTGACCCCGGGACAGGGAATTATGGCTACACCTTC	CATSDPGTGNYGYTF
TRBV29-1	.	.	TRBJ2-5	TGCAGCGTGCCCAGCGGGCCTTACCAAGAGACCCAGTACTTC	CSVPSGPYQETQYF
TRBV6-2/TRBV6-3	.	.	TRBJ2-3	TGTGCCAGCAGTTACGGGGGCTTCAACACAGATACGCAGTATTTT	CASSYGGFNTDTQYF
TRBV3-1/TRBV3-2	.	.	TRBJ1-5	TGTGCCAGCAGCCACTCAGGGGGCAATCAGCCCCAGCATTTT	CASSHSGGNQPQHF
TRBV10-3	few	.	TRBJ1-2	TGTGCCATCAGTGAAACAGGTCCTAGGCAGGGCTACACCTTC	CAISETGPRQGYTF
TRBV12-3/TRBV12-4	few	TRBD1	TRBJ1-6	TGTGCCACTAGGGGACAGGATAATTCACCCCTCCACTTT	CATRGQDNSPLHF
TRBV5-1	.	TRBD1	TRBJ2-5	TGCGCCAGCAGCCTAGGGACAGCAAGAGGGGAGACCCAGTACTTC	CASSLGTARGETQYF
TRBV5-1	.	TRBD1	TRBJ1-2	TGCGCCAGCAGCAAGGGACAGGGGGTTGGTGGCTACACCTTC	CASSKGQGVGGYTF
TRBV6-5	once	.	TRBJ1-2	TGTGCCAGCAGTTTCGGATTAATGGACTCCTATGGCTACACCTTC	CASSFGLMDSYGYTF
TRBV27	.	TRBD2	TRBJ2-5	TGTGCCAGCAGTCCCCACCGGGGGGGTCCTCAAGAGACCCAGTACTTC	CASSPHRGGPQETQYF
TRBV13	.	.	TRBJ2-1	TGTGCCAGCAGCTTTTTACTTAGCTCCTACAATGAGCAGTTCTTC	CASSFLLSSYNEQFF
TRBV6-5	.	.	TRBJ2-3	TGTGCCAGCTCCCGGAGTCCCGCTAGCACAGATACGCAGTATTTT	CASSRSPASTDTQYF